These T cell receptor beta chains were read from a single sample in a study of T-cell reconstitution after alpha-beta-depleted transplantation in children. TCRdb redid the calling of the PCR reads with MiXCR, one entry per CDR3 protein. Of about 200,000 distinct CDR3 sequences detected, under 8.5% appear once; the ten largest clones hold more than 5.5%. Sequencing was performed on PBMCs, taken before TCRalphabeta/CD19-depleted stem cell transplant. Every receptor here comes from a boy between 2 and 10 years old with acute lymphoblastic leukemia, due to receive a stem cell transplant. The CDR3 runs from the conserved cysteine through the conserved F or W. D genes are given only for firm matches. The size entry is marked missing in some rows and otherwise reads once, few, many or a size class.

j_gene: TRBJ2-2
abundance: many
d_gene: .
v_gene: TRBV25-1
CDR3nt: TGTGCCAGCAGAGGGTACACCGGGGAGCTGTTTTTT
CDR3aa: CASRGYTGELFF

j_gene: TRBJ1-6
abundance: many
d_gene: .
v_gene: TRBV5-1
CDR3nt: TGCGCCAGCAGCCTATATTCGGATTATTCACCCCTCCACTTT
CDR3aa: CASSLYSDYSPLHF

j_gene: TRBJ2-4
abundance: many
d_gene: .
v_gene: TRBV7-6
CDR3nt: TGTGCCAGCAGCTCTACAGCCTCAGGTTGGGATCAGTACTTC
CDR3aa: CASSSTASGWDQYF

j_gene: TRBJ2-3
abundance: many
d_gene: .
v_gene: TRBV7-2
CDR3nt: TGTGCCAGCAGCCCGAACAGGTTGAGGATCACGGATACGCAGTATTTT
CDR3aa: CASSPNRLRITDTQYF

j_gene: TRBJ2-1
abundance: many
d_gene: .
v_gene: TRBV6-2/TRBV6-3
CDR3nt: TGTGCCAGCAGCAACTCCTTTCGAAGTGTGGCCTACAATGAGCAGTTCTTC
CDR3aa: CASSNSFRSVAYNEQFF

j_gene: TRBJ2-3
abundance: many
d_gene: TRBD2
v_gene: TRBV20-1
CDR3nt: TGCAGTGCGCCTTCAACTAGCGGGAGGGCAACAGATACGCAGTATTTT
CDR3aa: CSAPSTSGRATDTQYF

j_gene: TRBJ2-3
abundance: many
d_gene: .
v_gene: TRBV7-8
CDR3nt: TGTGCCAGCAGCACCGGGGGGCTTAGCACAGATACGCAGTATTTT
CDR3aa: CASSTGGLSTDTQYF

j_gene: TRBJ2-7
abundance: few
d_gene: .
v_gene: TRBV20-1
CDR3nt: TGCAGTGCTAGAGGGGGTATGAGCTACGAGCAGTACTTC
CDR3aa: CSARGGMSYEQYF

j_gene: TRBJ2-1
abundance: many
d_gene: .
v_gene: TRBV15
CDR3nt: TGTGCCACCAGCAGAGATCGGACAGCATACAATGAGCAGTTCTTC
CDR3aa: CATSRDRTAYNEQFF

j_gene: TRBJ1-4
abundance: many
d_gene: TRBD1
v_gene: TRBV12-3/TRBV12-4
CDR3nt: TGTGCCAGCAGTTTAAGGGGCACAGGGGGCTCCGAAAAACTGTTTTTT
CDR3aa: CASSLRGTGGSEKLFF

j_gene: TRBJ2-5
abundance: many
d_gene: .
v_gene: TRBV28
CDR3nt: TGTGCCAGCAGCCCACAGGTTCTAGAGACCCAGTACTTC
CDR3aa: CASSPQVLETQYF

j_gene: TRBJ2-5
abundance: many
d_gene: .
v_gene: TRBV20-1
CDR3nt: TGCAGTGGTCTTTATATGGGGGAGACCCAGTACTTC
CDR3aa: CSGLYMGETQYF

j_gene: TRBJ2-7
abundance: many
d_gene: TRBD2
v_gene: TRBV28
CDR3nt: TGTGCCAGCACCCCTAGCGGGAGCTCCTACGAGCAGTACTTC
CDR3aa: CASTPSGSSYEQYF

j_gene: TRBJ1-3
abundance: .
d_gene: .
v_gene: TRBV4-3
CDR3nt: TGCGCCAGCAGCCAAACAGGTGGAAACACCATATATTTT
CDR3aa: CASSQTGGNTIYF

j_gene: TRBJ2-1
abundance: many
d_gene: TRBD2
v_gene: TRBV6-5
CDR3nt: TGTGCCAGCAGTTACGGCCCTAGCGGGAGAGGCGGCAATGAGCAGTTCTTC
CDR3aa: CASSYGPSGRGGNEQFF

j_gene: TRBJ1-1
abundance: few
d_gene: .
v_gene: TRBV20-1
CDR3nt: TGCAGTGCTAGAGATAGATTGGGGAGGACTGAAGCTTTCTTT
CDR3aa: CSARDRLGRTEAFF

j_gene: TRBJ2-3
abundance: many
d_gene: .
v_gene: TRBV5-1
CDR3nt: TGCGCCAGCAGCTTGGCAACTAGTCCCCCAGATACGCAGTATTTT
CDR3aa: CASSLATSPPDTQYF

j_gene: TRBJ2-1
abundance: many
d_gene: TRBD1
v_gene: TRBV7-9
CDR3nt: TGTGCCAGCAGCTTAGCGGGGCCCAGGGGGAATGAGCAGTTCTTC
CDR3aa: CASSLAGPRGNEQFF

j_gene: TRBJ2-1
abundance: many
d_gene: .
v_gene: TRBV12-3/TRBV12-4
CDR3nt: TGTGCCAGCAGCCGGGCCCTCCTTGAGCAGTTCTTC
CDR3aa: CASSRALLEQFF

j_gene: TRBJ1-5
abundance: many
d_gene: .
v_gene: TRBV29-1
CDR3nt: TGCAGCGTTTCACAGGGAAATCAGCCCCAGCATTTT
CDR3aa: CSVSQGNQPQHF

j_gene: TRBJ2-3
abundance: many
d_gene: TRBD2
v_gene: TRBV9
CDR3nt: TGTGCCAGCAGCGTCCGACCGGGACTAGCGGGGGTTCGCACAGATACGCAGTATTTT
CDR3aa: CASSVRPGLAGVRTDTQYF

j_gene: TRBJ2-7
abundance: few
d_gene: TRBD2
v_gene: TRBV7-9
CDR3nt: TGTGCCAGCAGTTCTCCCTCGGGACTAGCGGGATCCAAGCAGTACTTC
CDR3aa: CASSSPSGLAGSKQYF

j_gene: TRBJ1-5
abundance: .
d_gene: TRBD1
v_gene: TRBV28
CDR3nt: TGTGCCAGCAGGACGCAAGGGGGCGCGGGGCAGCCCCAGCATTTT
CDR3aa: CASRTQGGAGQPQHF

j_gene: TRBJ2-7
abundance: many
d_gene: .
v_gene: TRBV24-1
CDR3nt: TGTGCCACCAGTGATCTGACCCGAGACGAGCAGTACTTC
CDR3aa: CATSDLTRDEQYF

j_gene: TRBJ1-2
abundance: .
d_gene: .
v_gene: TRBV7-9
CDR3nt: TGTGCCAGCAGCTCCGATATCGGGGCAGGGTTGGGCTACACCTTC
CDR3aa: CASSSDIGAGLGYTF

j_gene: TRBJ2-4
abundance: many
d_gene: .
v_gene: TRBV7-8
CDR3nt: TGTGCCAGCAGCTTAGGGGCGCCAGCCAAAAACATTCAGTACTTC
CDR3aa: CASSLGAPAKNIQYF

j_gene: TRBJ1-2
abundance: few
d_gene: .
v_gene: TRBV2
CDR3nt: TGTGCCAGCAGCCCGGCCCGTCCCGGGGCCTACTATGGCTACACCTTC
CDR3aa: CASSPARPGAYYGYTF

j_gene: TRBJ1-2
abundance: many
d_gene: TRBD1
v_gene: TRBV13
CDR3nt: TGTGCCAGCAGTCTCACAGGGGCCCAAGGCTATGGCTACACCTTC
CDR3aa: CASSLTGAQGYGYTF

j_gene: TRBJ2-7
abundance: .
d_gene: .
v_gene: TRBV11-2
CDR3nt: TGTGCCAGCAGCTTAGGGGACAATGGGGAGCAGTACTTC
CDR3aa: CASSLGDNGEQYF

j_gene: TRBJ2-6
abundance: few
d_gene: TRBD1
v_gene: TRBV7-9
CDR3nt: TGTGCCAGCAGCGAGACAGGGGCTGGGGCCAACGTCCTGACTTTC
CDR3aa: CASSETGAGANVLTF

j_gene: TRBJ1-2
abundance: .
d_gene: .
v_gene: TRBV9
CDR3nt: TGTGCCAGCAGCGTATTCAATGGGTTATATGGCTACACCTTC
CDR3aa: CASSVFNGLYGYTF

j_gene: TRBJ2-7
abundance: many
d_gene: TRBD1
v_gene: TRBV4-1
CDR3nt: TGCGCCAGCAGCCCTAGCCTGACAGGGCTCTCCTACGAGCAGTACTTC
CDR3aa: CASSPSLTGLSYEQYF

j_gene: TRBJ2-1
abundance: many
d_gene: .
v_gene: TRBV7-8
CDR3nt: TGTGCCAGCAGCTTAGGAGTTGAGCAGTTCTTC
CDR3aa: CASSLGVEQFF

j_gene: TRBJ1-2
abundance: few
d_gene: .
v_gene: TRBV12-3/TRBV12-4
CDR3nt: TGTGCCAGCAGGCCACCCTCAGCTTCCTATGGCTACACCTTC
CDR3aa: CASRPPSASYGYTF

j_gene: TRBJ2-2
abundance: few
d_gene: .
v_gene: TRBV6-2/TRBV6-3
CDR3nt: TGTGCCGGATTATCCAGTGGCGGGGAGCTGTTTTTT
CDR3aa: CAGLSSGGELFF

j_gene: TRBJ2-5
abundance: many
d_gene: TRBD1
v_gene: TRBV7-2
CDR3nt: TGTGCCAGCAGTTCTCGACAGGGTTGGGAGACCCAGTACTTC
CDR3aa: CASSSRQGWETQYF

j_gene: TRBJ1-2
abundance: many
d_gene: .
v_gene: TRBV5-5
CDR3nt: TGTGCCAGCAGCCAACGACAGGCACTTCTCTATGGCTACACCTTC
CDR3aa: CASSQRQALLYGYTF

j_gene: TRBJ2-2
abundance: many
d_gene: .
v_gene: TRBV4-2
CDR3nt: TGTGCCAGCAGCCAAGAGCCCCGGAGGACGAACACCGGGGAGCTGTTTTTT
CDR3aa: CASSQEPRRTNTGELFF

j_gene: TRBJ1-2
abundance: few
d_gene: TRBD1
v_gene: TRBV6-5
CDR3nt: TGTGCCAGCAGTTACGCCGACGGACAGGGCGGCTACACCTTC
CDR3aa: CASSYADGQGGYTF

j_gene: TRBJ1-3
abundance: few
d_gene: TRBD1
v_gene: TRBV12-3/TRBV12-4
CDR3nt: TGTGCCAGCAGTTCCGGGACAGGGGCACGCACCATATATTTT
CDR3aa: CASSSGTGARTIYF

j_gene: TRBJ2-7
abundance: many
d_gene: .
v_gene: TRBV5-1
CDR3nt: TGCGCCAGCAGCCCTGGCAGGTCCTACGAGCAGTACTTC
CDR3aa: CASSPGRSYEQYF

j_gene: TRBJ1-1
abundance: few
d_gene: .
v_gene: TRBV5-1
CDR3nt: TGCGCCAGCTCCCGGGGGGCAGGCCTTAACACTGAAGCTTTCTTT
CDR3aa: CASSRGAGLNTEAFF

j_gene: TRBJ2-7
abundance: many
d_gene: .
v_gene: TRBV7-3
CDR3nt: TGTGCCAGCAGCTACTCTTTCTGGGACGAGCAGTACTTC
CDR3aa: CASSYSFWDEQYF

j_gene: TRBJ2-7
abundance: few
d_gene: .
v_gene: TRBV11-2
CDR3nt: TGTGCCAGCAGCTTAACAACAGGGCAGGACGAGCAGTACTTC
CDR3aa: CASSLTTGQDEQYF

j_gene: TRBJ1-3
abundance: .
d_gene: .
v_gene: TRBV10-3
CDR3nt: TGTGCCATCAGTGAGTCGATCGCACCGACAGACTCTGGAAACACCATATATTTT
CDR3aa: CAISESIAPTDSGNTIYF

j_gene: TRBJ1-1
abundance: many
d_gene: .
v_gene: TRBV29-1
CDR3nt: TGCAGCGTTGTCGACACTGAAGCTTTCTTT
CDR3aa: CSVVDTEAFF

j_gene: TRBJ2-7
abundance: many
d_gene: TRBD2
v_gene: TRBV6-2/TRBV6-3
CDR3nt: TGTGCCAGCAGACCCGGGACTAGCGGGGGCCGGCGGGAGCAGTACTTC
CDR3aa: CASRPGTSGGRREQYF

j_gene: TRBJ2-7
abundance: few
d_gene: .
v_gene: TRBV7-2
CDR3nt: TGTGCCAGCAGCTCCTATCCAGGGTCCTACGAGCAGTACTTC
CDR3aa: CASSSYPGSYEQYF

j_gene: TRBJ2-3
abundance: many
d_gene: TRBD2
v_gene: TRBV20-1
CDR3nt: TGCAGCCCCTCCGGCGGGAGGGGCACAGATACGCAGTATTTT
CDR3aa: CSPSGGRGTDTQYF